A selection of T cell receptor beta chains follows, all from one sample in a study of OX40 agonist ivuxolimab in advanced cancers. Assay used: immunoSEQ multiplex PCR; TCRdb lists only in-frame clones, some missing. The table shows around 74,000 clones, with 92% occurring only once. This specimen was CD4+ or CD8+ T cells sorted from blood, taken in a trial of the OX40 agonist ivuxolimab. The receptors shown here come from an adult with an advanced solid tumor such as melanoma, head and neck, liver or kidney cancer. Each CDR3 is given with its conserved first and last residue.

J: TRBJ2-7
V: TRBV6-5
length: 15
CDR3: CASSSGQGPSYEQYF

J: TRBJ2-7
V: TRBV6-1
length: 13
CDR3: CASSEAKAAEQYF

J: TRBJ2-7
V: TRBV9
length: 14
CDR3: CASSPFGGPYEQYF

J: TRBJ2-2
V: TRBV6-1
length: 12
CDR3: CASSLGTGELFF

J: TRBJ1-5
V: TRBV7-9
length: 18
CDR3: CASSSLGQVHSSNQPQHF

J: TRBJ1-1
V: TRBV6-4
length: 15
CDR3: CASSDSMGQSTEAFF

J: TRBJ2-1
V: TRBV13
length: 11
CDR3: CASSMGGEQFF

J: TRBJ1-1
V: TRBV10-1
length: 16
CDR3: CASSEGTGELNTEAFF

J: TRBJ1-2
V: TRBV19
length: 18
CDR3: CASTPGGGAGVLNYGYTF

J: TRBJ1-1
V: TRBV28
length: 15
CDR3: CASSLVEEANTEAFF

J: TRBJ2-7
V: TRBV13
length: 15
CDR3: CASSHGRHPSYEQYF

J: TRBJ2-5
V: TRBV11-3
length: 15
CDR3: CASSLSQEPEETQYF

J: TRBJ1-5
V: TRBV7-8
length: 14
CDR3: CASSLAGGYQPQHF

J: TRBJ2-7
V: TRBV5-1
length: 16
CDR3: CASSFEWTGGGYEQYF

J: TRBJ2-3
V: TRBV5-5
length: 15
CDR3: CASTVAGASTDTQYF

J: TRBJ2-7
V: TRBV7-8
length: 14
CDR3: CASSLWTGHYEQYF